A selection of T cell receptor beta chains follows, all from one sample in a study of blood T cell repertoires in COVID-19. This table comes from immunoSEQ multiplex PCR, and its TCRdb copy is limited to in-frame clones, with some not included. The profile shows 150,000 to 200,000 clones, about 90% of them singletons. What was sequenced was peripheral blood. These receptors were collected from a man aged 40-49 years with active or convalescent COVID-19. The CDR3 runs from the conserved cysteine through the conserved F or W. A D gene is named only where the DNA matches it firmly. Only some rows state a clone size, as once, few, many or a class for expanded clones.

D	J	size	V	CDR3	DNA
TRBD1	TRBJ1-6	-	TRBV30	CAWSEGQRNSPLHF	TGTGCCTGGAGTGAGGGACAGCGAAATTCACCCCTCCACTTT
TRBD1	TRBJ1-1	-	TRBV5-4	CASSKGQGKLNTEAFF	TGTGCCAGCAGTAAAGGACAGGGAAAATTGAACACTGAAGCTTTCTTT
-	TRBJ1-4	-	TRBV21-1	CASSKVGRVREKLFF	TGTGCCAGCAGCAAAGTGGGGAGAGTCCGGGAAAAACTGTTTTTT
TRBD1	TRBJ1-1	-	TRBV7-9	CASSLTGGTEAFF	TGTGCCAGCAGCTTGACAGGGGGCACTGAAGCTTTCTTT
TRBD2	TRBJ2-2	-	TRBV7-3	CASSRSGENTGELFF	TGTGCCAGCAGCCGTAGCGGGGAGAACACCGGGGAGCTGTTTTTT
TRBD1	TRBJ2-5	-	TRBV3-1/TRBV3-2	CASSLGTGIQETQYF	TGTGCCAGCAGCCTTGGGACAGGGATACAAGAGACCCAGTACTTC
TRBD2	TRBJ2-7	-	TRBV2	CASMKLAGPDYEQYF	TGTGCCAGCATGAAACTAGCGGGGCCGGACTACGAGCAGTACTTC
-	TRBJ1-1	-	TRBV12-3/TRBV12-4	CASSLTRSEAFF	TGTGCCAGCAGTTTGACTAGGTCTGAAGCTTTCTTT
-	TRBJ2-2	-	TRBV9	CASSTNTGELFF	TGTGCCAGCAGCACAAACACCGGGGAGCTGTTTTTT
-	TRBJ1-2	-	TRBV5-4	CASSSTGTNYGYTF	TGTGCCAGCAGCTCAACCGGGACTAACTATGGCTACACCTTC
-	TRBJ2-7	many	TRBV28	CASSEGALSSYEQYF	TGTGCCAGCAGTGAGGGCGCTCTCAGCTCCTACGAGCAGTACTTC
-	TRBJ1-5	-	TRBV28	CASGDDARANQPQHF	TGTGCCAGCGGAGATGATGCCAGGGCCAATCAGCCCCAGCATTTT
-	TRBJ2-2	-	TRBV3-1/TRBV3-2	CASSPRPDRELFF	TGTGCCAGCAGTCCTAGACCTGACCGGGAGCTGTTTTTT
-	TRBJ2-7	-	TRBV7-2	CASSLGGVYEQYF	TGTGCCAGCAGCTTAGGGGGGGTCTACGAGCAGTACTTC
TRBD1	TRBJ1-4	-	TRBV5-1	CASRPRTGGSEKLFF	TGCGCCAGCAGACCGAGGACAGGGGGAAGTGAAAAACTGTTTTTT
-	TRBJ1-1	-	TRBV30	CAWSGQTFTEAFF	TGTGCCTGGAGTGGACAGACCTTCACTGAAGCTTTCTTT
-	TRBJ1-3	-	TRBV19	CASSRNLYQGPGNTIYF	TGTGCCAGTAGTAGGAATCTTTATCAGGGCCCAGGAAACACCATATATTTT
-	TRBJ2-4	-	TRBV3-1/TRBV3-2	CASSQSPVNIQYF	TGTGCCAGCAGCCAGTCCCCAGTAAACATTCAGTACTTC
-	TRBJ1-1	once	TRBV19	CATGSGNTEAFF	TGTGCCACTGGCTCAGGTAACACTGAAGCTTTCTTT
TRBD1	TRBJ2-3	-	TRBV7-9	CASSRRTGYTDTQYF	TGTGCCAGCAGCCGACGGACAGGGTACACAGATACGCAGTATTTT
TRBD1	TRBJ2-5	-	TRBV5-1	CASSLVGQPQETQYF	TGCGCCAGCAGCTTGGTGGGACAGCCTCAAGAGACCCAGTACTTC
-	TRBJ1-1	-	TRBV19	CASSMDGMTEAFF	TGTGCCAGTAGTATGGACGGGATGACTGAAGCTTTCTTT